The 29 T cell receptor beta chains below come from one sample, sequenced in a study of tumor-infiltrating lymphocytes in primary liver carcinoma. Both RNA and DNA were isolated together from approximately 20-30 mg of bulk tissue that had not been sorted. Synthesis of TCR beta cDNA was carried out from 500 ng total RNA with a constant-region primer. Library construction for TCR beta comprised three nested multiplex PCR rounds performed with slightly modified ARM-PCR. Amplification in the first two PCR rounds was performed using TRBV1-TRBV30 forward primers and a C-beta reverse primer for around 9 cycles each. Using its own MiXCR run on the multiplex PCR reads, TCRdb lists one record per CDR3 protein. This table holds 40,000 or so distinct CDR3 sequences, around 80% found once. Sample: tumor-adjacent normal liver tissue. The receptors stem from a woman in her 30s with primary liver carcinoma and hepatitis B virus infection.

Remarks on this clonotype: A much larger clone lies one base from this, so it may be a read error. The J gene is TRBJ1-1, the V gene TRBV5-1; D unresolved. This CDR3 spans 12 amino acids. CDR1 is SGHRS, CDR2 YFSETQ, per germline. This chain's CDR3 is CASSKGYTEVFF. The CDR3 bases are TGCGCCAGCAGCAAAGGGTACACTGAAGTTTTCTTT.

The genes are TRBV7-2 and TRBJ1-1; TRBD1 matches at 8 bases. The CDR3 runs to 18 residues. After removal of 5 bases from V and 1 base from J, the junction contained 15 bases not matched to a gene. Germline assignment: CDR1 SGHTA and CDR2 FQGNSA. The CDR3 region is CASSRLVTGTGWNTEAFF. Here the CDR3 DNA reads TGTGCCAGCAGCCGGCTCGTTACCGGGACAGGATGGAACACTGAAGCTTTCTTT.

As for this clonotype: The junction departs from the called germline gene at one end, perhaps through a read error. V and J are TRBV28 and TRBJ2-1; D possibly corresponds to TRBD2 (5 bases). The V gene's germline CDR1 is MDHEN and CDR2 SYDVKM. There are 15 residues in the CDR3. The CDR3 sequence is CASSFGWEIYNELFF. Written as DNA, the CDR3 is TGTGCCAGCAGTTTTGGGTGGGAGATCTACAATGAGCTGTTCTTC.

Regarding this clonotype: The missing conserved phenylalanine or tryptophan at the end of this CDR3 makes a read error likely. The CDR3 DNA reads TGTGCCATCAGCCCGTTTGCGGGAGCCATGAACGAGCAGTACCTC. Its translation: CAISPFAGAMNEQYL. The chain couples TRBV6-2 or TRBV6-3 to TRBJ2-7; TRBD2 matches at 7 bases. CDR1 and CDR2 (germline): MNHEY, SVGEGT. The CDR3 has 15 amino acids. The junction had 17 bases not matched to a gene; V was cut back by 10 bases and J by 5 bases.

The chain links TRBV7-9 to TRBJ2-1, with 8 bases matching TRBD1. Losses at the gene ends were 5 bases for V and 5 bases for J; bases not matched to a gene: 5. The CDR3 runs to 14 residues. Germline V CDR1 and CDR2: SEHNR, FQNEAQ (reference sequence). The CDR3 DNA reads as TGTGCCAGCAGCGCCGGACAGGGCCACAATGAGCAGTTCTTC. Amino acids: CASSAGQGHNEQFF.

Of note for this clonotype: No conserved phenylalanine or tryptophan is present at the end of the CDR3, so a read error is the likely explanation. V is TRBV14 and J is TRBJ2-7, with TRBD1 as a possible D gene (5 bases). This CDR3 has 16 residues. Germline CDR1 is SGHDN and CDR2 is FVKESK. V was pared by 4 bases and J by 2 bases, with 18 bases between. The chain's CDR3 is CASSPRRGWGTYEQYL. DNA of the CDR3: TGTGCCAGCAGCCCGCGTAGGGGTTGGGGAACCTACGAGCAGTACCTC.

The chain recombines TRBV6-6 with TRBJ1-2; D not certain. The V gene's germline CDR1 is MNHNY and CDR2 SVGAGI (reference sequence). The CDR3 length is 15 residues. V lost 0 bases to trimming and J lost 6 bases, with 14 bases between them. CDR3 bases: TGTGCCAGCAGTTACTCAGGTGGGGAATCCCATGGCTACACCTTC. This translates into CASSYSGGESHGYTF.

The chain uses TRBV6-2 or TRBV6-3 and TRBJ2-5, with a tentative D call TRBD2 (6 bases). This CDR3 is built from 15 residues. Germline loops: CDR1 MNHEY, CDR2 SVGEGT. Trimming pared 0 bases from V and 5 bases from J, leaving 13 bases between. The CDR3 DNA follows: TGTGCCAGCAGTTACTCGTCGGAGGGTGGGGAGACCCAGTACTTC. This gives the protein CASSYSSEGGETQYF.

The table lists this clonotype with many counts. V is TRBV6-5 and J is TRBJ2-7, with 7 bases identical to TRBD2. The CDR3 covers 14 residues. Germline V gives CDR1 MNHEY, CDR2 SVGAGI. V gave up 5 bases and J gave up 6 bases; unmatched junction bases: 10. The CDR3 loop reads CASSEARETSEQYF. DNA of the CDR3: TGTGCCAGCAGTGAAGCGCGGGAGACTTCCGAGCAGTACTTC.

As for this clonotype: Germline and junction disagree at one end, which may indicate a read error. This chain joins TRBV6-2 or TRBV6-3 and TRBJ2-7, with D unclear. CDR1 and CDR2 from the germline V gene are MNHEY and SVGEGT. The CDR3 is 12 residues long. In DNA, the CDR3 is TGTGCCAGAAGTTACTCAACCTACGAGCAGTACTTT. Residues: CARSYSTYEQYF.

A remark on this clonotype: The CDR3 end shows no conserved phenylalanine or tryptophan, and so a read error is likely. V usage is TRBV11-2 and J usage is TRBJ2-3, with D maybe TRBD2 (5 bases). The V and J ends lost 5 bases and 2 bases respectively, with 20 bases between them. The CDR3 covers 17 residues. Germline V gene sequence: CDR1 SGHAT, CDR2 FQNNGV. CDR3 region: CASSRRGSRSLTDTQYV. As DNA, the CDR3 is TGTGCCAGCAGCCGTCGAGGGAGCAGGAGCCTCACAGATACGCAGTATGTT.

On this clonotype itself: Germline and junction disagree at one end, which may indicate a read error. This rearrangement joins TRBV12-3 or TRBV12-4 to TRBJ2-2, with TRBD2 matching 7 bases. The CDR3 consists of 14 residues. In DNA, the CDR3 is TGTGCCAGCAGTAGGGAACAGAGCAGCGGGGAACTGTTTTTT. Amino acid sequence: CASSREQSSGELFF.

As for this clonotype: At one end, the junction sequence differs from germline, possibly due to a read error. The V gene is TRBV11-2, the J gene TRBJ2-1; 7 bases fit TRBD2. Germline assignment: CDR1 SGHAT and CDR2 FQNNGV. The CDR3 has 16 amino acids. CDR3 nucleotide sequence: TGTGCCAGCAGCTGGGGGGGACTATCGGGGAATAATGAGAAGTTCTTC. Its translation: CASSWGGLSGNNEKFF.

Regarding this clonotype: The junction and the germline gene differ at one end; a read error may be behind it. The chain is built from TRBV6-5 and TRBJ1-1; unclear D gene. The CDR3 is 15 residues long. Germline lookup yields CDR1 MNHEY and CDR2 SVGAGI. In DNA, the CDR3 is TGTGCCAGCAGTTGCACGGGTGCGGGGAACACTGAAGCTTTATTT. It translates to CASSCTGAGNTEALF.

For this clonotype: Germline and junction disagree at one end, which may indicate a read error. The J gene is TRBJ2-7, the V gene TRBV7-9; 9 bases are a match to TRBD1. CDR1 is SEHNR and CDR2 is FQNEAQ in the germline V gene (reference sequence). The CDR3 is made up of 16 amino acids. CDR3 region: CASSPKQGAGQNKQCF. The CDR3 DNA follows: TGTGCCAGCAGCCCCAAACAGGGGGCCGGTCAGAACAAGCAGTGCTTC. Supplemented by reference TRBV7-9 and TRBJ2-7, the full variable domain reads DTGVSQNPRHKITKRGQNVTFRCDPISEHNRLYWYRQTLGQGPEFLTYFQNEAQLEKSRLLSDRFSAERPKGSFSTLEIQRTEQGDSAMYLCASSPKQGAGQNKQCFGPGTRLTVT.

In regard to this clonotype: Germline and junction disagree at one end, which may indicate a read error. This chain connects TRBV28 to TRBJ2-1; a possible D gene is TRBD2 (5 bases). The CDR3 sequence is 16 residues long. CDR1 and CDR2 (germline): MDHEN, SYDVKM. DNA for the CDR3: TGTGCCAGCAGTCTCCCTAGCTTTAACTCCTACAAAGAGCAGTTCTTC. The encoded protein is CASSLPSFNSYKEQFF.

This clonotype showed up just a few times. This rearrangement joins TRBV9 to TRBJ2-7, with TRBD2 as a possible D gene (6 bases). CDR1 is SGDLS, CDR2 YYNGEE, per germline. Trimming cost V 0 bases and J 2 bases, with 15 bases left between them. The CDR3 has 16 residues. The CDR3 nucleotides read TGTGCCAGCAGCGTAGGACACCGGGACTCAGCCTACGAGCAGTACTTC. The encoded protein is CASSVGHRDSAYEQYF.

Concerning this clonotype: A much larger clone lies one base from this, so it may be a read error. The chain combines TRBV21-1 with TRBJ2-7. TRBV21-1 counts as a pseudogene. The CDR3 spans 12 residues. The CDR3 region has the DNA TGTCCCAGCAGCAAAGGGTCCTACGAGCAGTACTTC. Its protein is CPSSKGSYEQYF.

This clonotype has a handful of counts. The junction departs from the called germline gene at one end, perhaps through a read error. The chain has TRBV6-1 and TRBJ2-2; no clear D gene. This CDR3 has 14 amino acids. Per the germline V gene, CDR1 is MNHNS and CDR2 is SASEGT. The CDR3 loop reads CVSSPGTDTGELFF. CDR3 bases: TGTGTCAGCAGCCCCGGTACCGACACCGGGGAGCTGTTTTTT.

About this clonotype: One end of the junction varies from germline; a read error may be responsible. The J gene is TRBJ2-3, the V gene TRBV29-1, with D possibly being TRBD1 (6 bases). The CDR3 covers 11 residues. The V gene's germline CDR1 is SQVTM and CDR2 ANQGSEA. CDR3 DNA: TGCAGCATTGCAAGGACAGATACGCGGTATTTT. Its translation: CSIARTDTRYF.

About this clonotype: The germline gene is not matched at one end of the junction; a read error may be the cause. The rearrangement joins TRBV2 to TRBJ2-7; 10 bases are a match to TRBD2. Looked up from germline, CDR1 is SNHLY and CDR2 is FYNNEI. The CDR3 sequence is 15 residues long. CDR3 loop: CASSETGLAAYEHYF. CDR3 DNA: TGTGCCAGCAGTGAAACCGGACTAGCGGCCTACGAGCATTACTTC.

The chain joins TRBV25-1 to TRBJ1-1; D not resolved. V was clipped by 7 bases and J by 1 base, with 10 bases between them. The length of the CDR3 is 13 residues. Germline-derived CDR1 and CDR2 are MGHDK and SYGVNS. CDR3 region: CASIAVGNTEAFF. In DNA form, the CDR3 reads TGTGCCAGCATTGCCGTGGGGAACACTGAAGCTTTCTTT.

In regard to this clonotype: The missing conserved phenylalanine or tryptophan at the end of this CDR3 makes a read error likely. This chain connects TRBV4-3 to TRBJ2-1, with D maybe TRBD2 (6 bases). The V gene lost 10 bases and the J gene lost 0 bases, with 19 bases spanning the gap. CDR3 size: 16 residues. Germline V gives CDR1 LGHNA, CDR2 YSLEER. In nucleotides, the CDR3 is TGCGCCATCTGCCAAGATGCGGGAAGCTCCTACAATGAGCAGTTCTCC. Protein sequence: CAICQDAGSSYNEQFS.

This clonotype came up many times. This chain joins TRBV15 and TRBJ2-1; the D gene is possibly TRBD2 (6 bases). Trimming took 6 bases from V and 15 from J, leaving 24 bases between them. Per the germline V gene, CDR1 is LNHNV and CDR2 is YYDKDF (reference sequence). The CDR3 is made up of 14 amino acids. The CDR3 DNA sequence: TGTGCCACCAGTCCTATAACAAGGAGGGGTCCTTCGTTCTTC. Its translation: CATSPITRRGPSFF.

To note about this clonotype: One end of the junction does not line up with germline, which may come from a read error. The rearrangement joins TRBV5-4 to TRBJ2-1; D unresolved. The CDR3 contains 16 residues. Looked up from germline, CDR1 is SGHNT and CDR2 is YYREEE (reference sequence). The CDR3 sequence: CVSSLTRLVGNNEQFF. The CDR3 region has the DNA TGTGTCAGCAGCTTGACTCGGCTAGTGGGGAACAATGAGCAGTTCTTC.

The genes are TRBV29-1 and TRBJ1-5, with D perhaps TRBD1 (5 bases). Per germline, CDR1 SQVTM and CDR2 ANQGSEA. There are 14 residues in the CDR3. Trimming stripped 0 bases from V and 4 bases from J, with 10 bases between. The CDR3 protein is CSVEESGGNQPQHF. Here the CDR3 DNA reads TGCAGCGTTGAAGAGTCGGGGGGGAATCAGCCCCAGCATTTT.

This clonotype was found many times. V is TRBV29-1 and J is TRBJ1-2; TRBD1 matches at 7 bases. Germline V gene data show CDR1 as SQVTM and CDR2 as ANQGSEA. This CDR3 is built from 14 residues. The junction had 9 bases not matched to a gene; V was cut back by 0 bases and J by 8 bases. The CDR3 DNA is TGCAGCGTTGAAGATGGTTCGGCAGGGGGAGGCTACACCTTC. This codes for CSVEDGSAGGGYTF.

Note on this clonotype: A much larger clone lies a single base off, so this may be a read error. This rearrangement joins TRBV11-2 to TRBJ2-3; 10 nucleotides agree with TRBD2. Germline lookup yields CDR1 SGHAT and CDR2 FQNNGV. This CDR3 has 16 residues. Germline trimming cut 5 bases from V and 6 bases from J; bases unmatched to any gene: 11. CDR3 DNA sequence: TGTGCCAGCAGCGCGGGACTAGCGAGTATTGTTGATACGCAGTATTTT. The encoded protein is CASSAGLASIVDTQYF.

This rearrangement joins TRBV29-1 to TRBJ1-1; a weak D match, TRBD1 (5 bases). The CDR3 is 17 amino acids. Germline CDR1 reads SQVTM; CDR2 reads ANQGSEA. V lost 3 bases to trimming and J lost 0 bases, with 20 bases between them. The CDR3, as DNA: TGCAGCGTTGACAGGGAGGGGCCAACGGTCATGAACACTGAAGCTTTCTTT. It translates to CSVDREGPTVMNTEAFF.